The 21 T cell receptor beta chains below come from one sample, sequenced in a study of metastatic and nonmetastatic thyroid tumors. All patients were treatment-naive before thyroid surgery. Through MiXCR, TCRdb re-clonotyped the PCR reads. The sample includes 25,000 to 35,000 clones, approximately 17% of them seen just once. Sequencing was done on a sample of blood. The source is a female donor with papillary thyroid cancer or a benign thyroid nodule (not recorded which). Some clones in this sample may be carry-over from other donors' samples.

This clone is medium-sized within its sample. The V call is TRBV12-3 or TRBV12-4, the J call TRBJ2-7; D is ambiguous. V was shortened by 6 bases and J by 1 base, with 13 bases between the two germline ends. CDR3 size: 14 residues. CDR3 nucleotides: TGTGCCAGCAGACTTAACTCGGAATCCTACGAGCAGTACTTC. This sequence encodes CASRLNSESYEQYF.

This clone was observed at least ten times. This chain connects TRBV5-6 to TRBJ2-7, with unresolved D. The V end lost 0 bases, the J end lost 3 bases, and 7 bases lay between the germline ends. The CDR3 has 13 residues. Germline CDR1 SGHDT, CDR2 YYEEEE. CDR3 DNA: TGTGCCAGCAGCTTGGTGGACGTCTACGAGCAGTACTTC. It encodes CASSLVDVYEQYF.

This clone has a count of ten or more. The rearrangement joins TRBV6-1 to TRBJ2-1; no clear D gene. The ends were cut back, 7 bases at V and 4 bases at J, with 11 bases in the middle. The germline V gene has CDR1 MNHNS and CDR2 SASEGT. The CDR3 loop spans 13 amino acids. For the CDR3, the DNA is TGTGCCAGCACCTCGGCGGATTACAATGAGCAGTTCTTC. It is translated as CASTSADYNEQFF.

This clone came up many times. The rearrangement joins TRBV12-3 or TRBV12-4 to TRBJ1-2, with D perhaps TRBD1 (6 bases). The CDR3 is made up of 14 amino acids. V lost 5 bases, J lost 4 bases, and 14 bases lay in between. The CDR3 reads CASSALQGSYGYTF. CDR3 DNA: TGTGCCAGCAGTGCCCTACAGGGTAGCTATGGCTACACCTTC.

In its sample, this clone was seen a few times. This chain uses TRBV5-1 with TRBJ2-1; TRBD2 aligns across 15 bases. V was clipped by 3 bases and J by 9 bases; unmatched bases: 4. The CDR3 is 15 amino acids. Germline assignment: CDR1 SGHRS and CDR2 YFSETQ. The CDR3 spells CASSSGLAGGSEQFF. In DNA form, the CDR3 reads TGCGCCAGCAGCTCGGGACTAGCGGGAGGTAGTGAGCAGTTCTTC.

CDR3 nucleotides: TGTGCCAGCAGTGAAGCGGGAGGGGGCCAGCCCCAGCATTTT. Translating it yields CASSEAGGGQPQHF. The chain is built from TRBV6-1 and TRBJ1-5; 7 bases match TRBD1. V dropped 0 bases and J dropped 7; count of bases not matched to a gene: 3. Germline loops: CDR1 MNHNS, CDR2 SASEGT. The length of the CDR3 is 14 residues.

With respect to this clone: This may stem from a read error, because a much larger clone lies one nucleotide away. This chain uses TRBV11-2 with TRBJ2-5; TRBD1 is a possible D gene (7 bases). The CDR3 contains 17 residues. Germline assignment: CDR1 SGHAT and CDR2 FQNNGV. V was trimmed by 7 bases and J by 7 bases, leaving 28 bases between them. The CDR3 protein is CASIPRRQGVSGGTQYF. The CDR3 DNA sequence: TGTGCCAGCATCCCGCGGAGGCAGGGGGTTTCCGGGGGGACCCAGTACTTC. Combining the CDR3 with reference TRBV11-2 and TRBJ2-5 gives the whole variable domain EAGVAQSPRYKIIEKRQSVAFWCNPISGHATLYWYQQILGQGPKLLIQFQNNGVVDDSQLPKDRFSAERLKGVDSTLKIQPAKLEDSAVYLCASIPRRQGVSGGTQYFGPGTRLLVL.

This clone was seen only a few times. Its ends do not fully match the called genes, so a read error is possible. V and J are TRBV6-1 and TRBJ2-2; D may be TRBD1 (6 bases). The CDR3 extends over 14 amino acids. The V gene's germline CDR1 is MNHNS and CDR2 SASEGT. The CDR3 nucleotides read TGTGCCAGCAAGGTGGGGGCGAACACCGGGGCGCTGTTTTTT. This codes for CASKVGANTGALFF.

In the case of this clone: This may be a read error, as it is one base from a much larger clone. J is TRBJ2-2 and V is TRBV12-3 or TRBV12-4, with TRBD1 identical over 7 bases. The CDR3 contains 14 residues. The CDR3 loop is CPSSWTGNTGELFF. In DNA form, the CDR3 reads TGTCCCAGCAGTTGGACAGGGAACACCGGGGAGCTGTTTTTT.

This clone was counted ten times or more. The V call is TRBV30, the J call TRBJ2-1, with 8 bases matching TRBD1. CDR1 and CDR2 (germline): GTSNPN, SVGIG (reference sequence). V lost 5 bases and J lost 9; bases outside the gene matches: 9. There are 13 residues in the CDR3. The CDR3 is CAWDRGVVGEQFF. DNA of the CDR3: TGTGCCTGGGACAGGGGTGTAGTTGGTGAGCAGTTCTTC.

This clone was counted at least ten times. The chain is built from TRBV18 and TRBJ1-3, with a tentative D call TRBD1 (5 bases). CDR3 length: 15 amino acids. V shed 3 bases and J shed 0 bases, with 9 bases lying between them. The V gene's germline CDR1 is KGHSH and CDR2 LQKENI. The CDR3 DNA is TGTGCCAGCTCACCCAGGGTTTCCTCTGGAAACACCATATATTTT. It specifies CASSPRVSSGNTIYF.

In this sample, this clone turned up many times. This CDR3 is CARTTSGSYEQYF. The CDR3 bases are TGTGCCCGCACGACTAGCGGCTCCTACGAGCAGTACTTC. This rearrangement joins TRBV2 to TRBJ2-7; 9 nucleotides agree with TRBD2. The V segment lost 11 bases and the J segment 0 bases; nucleotides outside the gene matches: 5. Per the germline V gene, CDR1 is SNHLY and CDR2 is FYNNEI. CDR3 length equals 13 residues. The variable domain in full, completed from reference TRBV2 and TRBJ2-7, reads EPEVTQTPSHQVTQMGQEVILRCVPISNHLYFYWYRQILGQKVEFLVSFYNNEISEKSEIFDDQFSVERPDGSNFTLKIRSTKLEDSAMYFCARTTSGSYEQYFGPGTRLTVT.

The chain recombines TRBV5-4 with TRBJ2-3; no clear D. Germline V gives CDR1 SGHNT, CDR2 YYREEE (reference sequence). V lost 0 bases to trimming and J lost 4 bases, with 9 bases between them. This CDR3 has 14 amino acids. The DNA for the CDR3 is TGTGCCAGCAGCTTGGCCCCGACTGCAGATACGCAGTATTTT. Translation gives CASSLAPTADTQYF.

This clone has at least ten counts. The chain links TRBV29-1 to TRBJ1-1; 12 bases match TRBD1. Per the germline V gene, CDR1 is SQVTM and CDR2 is ANQGSEA. V lost 6 bases, J lost 7 bases, and 12 bases stayed unmatched. The CDR3 runs to 15 residues. CDR3 coding DNA: TGCAGCGTGGTGGGTGGGAGGGACAGGGGGCTTGAAGCTTTCTTT. Translation: CSVVGGRDRGLEAFF.

Many counts were recorded for this clone. The chain employs TRBV29-1 and TRBJ1-5, with TRBD1 identical over 7 bases. The germline V gene encodes CDR1 SQVTM and CDR2 ANQGSEA. This CDR3 region has 13 residues. Trimming cost V 5 bases and J 4 bases; bases outside gene matches: 5. CDR3 sequence reads: CSVSTGFNQPQHF. In DNA, the CDR3 is TGCAGCGTTTCGACAGGGTTTAATCAGCCCCAGCATTTT.

There are a few counts of this clone. As DNA, the CDR3 is TGTGCCAGCAGCTTGGCGTTACCCCACAATGAGCAGTTCTTC. It encodes CASSLALPHNEQFF. The rearrangement links TRBV5-6 to TRBJ2-1, with D unclear. From germline, CDR1 is SGHDT and CDR2 YYEEEE. V lost 0 bases, J lost 5 bases, and 9 bases lay in between. The CDR3 is made up of 14 amino acids. Variable domain in full (rest from reference TRBV5-6 and TRBJ2-1): DAGVTQSPTHLIKTRGQQVTLRCSPKSGHDTVSWYQQALGQGPQFIFQYYEEEERQRGNFPDRFSGHQFPNYSSELNVNALLLGDSALYLCASSLALPHNEQFFGPGTRLTVL.

This clone was seen repeatedly, ten times or more. The rearrangement links TRBV28 to TRBJ2-1, with D tentatively TRBD1 or TRBD2 (5 bases each). The CDR3 has 15 amino acids. Germline lookup yields CDR1 MDHEN and CDR2 SYDVKM. V was cut by 7 bases and J by 3 bases, with 16 bases left in between. The CDR3 here is CASTPGPTYYNEQFF. The CDR3, as DNA: TGTGCCAGCACTCCGGGACCCACTTACTACAATGAGCAGTTCTTC.

This clone was seen many times. The chain joins TRBV7-2 to TRBJ1-1; D gene ambiguous. In germline, CDR1 is SGHTA, CDR2 FQGNSA. The CDR3 totals 14 residues. Trimming took 2 bases from V and 3 from J, leaving 10 bases between them. This chain's CDR3 is CASSLTTDYTEAFF. The CDR3 DNA reads TGTGCCAGCAGCTTAACGACGGACTACACTGAAGCTTTCTTT.

This clone was detected many times. The chain carries TRBV20-1 and TRBJ2-4, with D perhaps TRBD1 (6 bases). From germline, CDR1 is DFQATT and CDR2 SNEGSKA (reference sequence). This CDR3 spans 11 amino acids. The V end lost 6 bases, the J end lost 16 bases, and 19 bases lay between the germline ends. CDR3 in DNA: TGCAGTGCCCCGACCCTGCAACAGGGATACTTC. Its translation is CSAPTLQQGYF.

This clone was observed many times. This chain links TRBV28 with TRBJ1-6, with TRBD1 identical over 7 bases. V was clipped by 11 bases and J by 9 bases; unmatched bases: 13. CDR1 is MDHEN, CDR2 SYDVKM, per germline. This CDR3 spans 14 amino acids. DNA of the CDR3: TGTGCCTCTGAAACCGACAGGGAGGGTTCACCCCTCCACTTT. Its protein is CASETDREGSPLHF.

This clone was observed at least ten times. V is TRBV28 and J is TRBJ1-1; D is unresolved. V was clipped by 3 bases and J by 1 base, with 6 bases between them. The CDR3 is 13 residues long. CDR1 and CDR2 (germline): MDHEN, SYDVKM. The CDR3 loop is CASSFFPNTEAFF. CDR3 nucleotides: TGTGCCAGCAGTTTTTTCCCGAACACTGAAGCTTTCTTT.